What follows is one TCR beta chain and its context. Data came from immunoSEQ multiplex PCR; TCRdb stores just in-frame clones and leaves some out. This table holds some 10,000 clones, over 60% found once. The data are from a study of tissue T cells after allogeneic stem cell transplantation. CDR1 and CDR2 (germline): LNHDA, SQIVND (reference sequence). The CDR3 covers 12 residues. V was shortened by 11 bases and J by 4 bases, with 12 bases between the two germline ends. GI sites, liver, skin and spleen were taken after median 9.75 post-mortem hours. The source material was tissue from the stomach, sampled at autopsy. The V and J genes are TRBV19 and TRBJ2-1; D might be TRBD1 (6 bases). The TCR comes from a male donor aged 60 or over with lung cancer. This chain's CDR3 is CADSDSYNEQFF. CDR3 sequence (DNA): TGTGCCGATTCGGACAGTTACAATGAGCAGTTCTTC.